In its sample, the clone carrying this TCR beta chain was seen many times. The antigen is not known. Carried by the TCR beta cDNA libraries were unique molecular identifiers. T cells, about 0.85 to 11 million of them, yielded about half a million cDNA molecules. MiXCR was run by TCRdb on the PCR reads, yielding one entry per CDR3 protein. The sample holds more than 500,000 distinct CDR3 sequences, approximately 34% seen once. The sample is drawn from a study of post-analysis software for immune sequencing data. Study summary: Some patients lacked subtype; others had relapsing-remitting, secondary progressive or progressive-relapsing disease. Points from the study as a whole: The study found significantly lower normalized Chao1 diversity in multiple sclerosis patients than in controls. TRBV segments more frequent in patients than in controls numbered five and included TRBV5-6, TRBV5-1 and TRBV20-1.

The CDR3 contains 17 residues. Per the germline V gene, CDR1 is MNHNS and CDR2 is SASEGT. V was clipped by 5 bases and J by 4 bases; unmatched bases: 15. The sequenced sample was blood. The receptor was derived from a girl aged 2-17 years with multiple sclerosis. The chain recombines TRBV6-1 with TRBJ2-3; 7 bases match TRBD1. CDR3 amino acids: CASSPLGTAQTPDTQYF. The CDR3 DNA reads as TGTGCCAGCAGTCCCCTGGGGACAGCTCAAACTCCAGATACGCAGTATTTT.